The 5 T cell receptor beta chains in this list originate from one sample, sequenced in a study of somatic mutations in cytotoxic T cells in rheumatoid arthritis. Sequencing used immunoSEQ multiplex PCR; TCRdb keeps in-frame clones, though not all of them. The table has roughly 11,000 clones, 65% to 80% seen once. Sequenced: CD8+ T cells sorted from blood. The source of these receptors is an adult with rheumatoid arthritis.

This clone has just a few counts. The chain carries TRBV7-3 and TRBJ2-1, with 9 positions matching TRBD1. CDR1 and CDR2 from the germline V gene are SGHTA and FQGTGA. J lost 8 bases, V lost 5 bases, and 10 bases had no gene match. This CDR3 comprises 15 residues. As DNA, the CDR3 is TGTGCCAGCAGCCTCGGACAGGGGTGGTTTGATGAGCAGTTCTTC. Its protein is CASSLGQGWFDEQFF.

The chain joins TRBV19 to TRBJ2-1, with 9 bases that match TRBD2. Trimming removed 4 bases from V and 7 bases from J; junction bases left unmatched: 8. The V gene's germline CDR1 is LNHDA and CDR2 SQIVND (reference sequence). The CDR3 has 15 residues. The CDR3 region is CASSNSGSFWNEQFF. In DNA form, the CDR3 reads TGTGCCAGTAGTAATAGCGGGAGTTTTTGGAATGAGCAGTTCTTC.

This clone was seen only a few times. The genes are TRBV25-1 and TRBJ2-7; no definite D call. CDR3 length: 14 amino acids. CDR1 and CDR2 (germline): MGHDK, SYGVNS. The V end lost 3 bases, the J end lost 4 bases, and 13 bases lay between the germline ends. CDR3 region: CASSDGLNAYEQYF. The CDR3 DNA follows: TGTGCCAGCAGTGATGGGCTCAACGCGTACGAGCAGTACTTC.

In this sample, this clone turned up a few times. The rearrangement uses TRBV2 and TRBJ2-7; 7 bases map to TRBD1. Germline V gene data show CDR1 as SNHLY and CDR2 as FYNNEI. The length of the CDR3 is 13 residues. J gave up 2 bases and V 6 bases, and 4 bases lay outside the gene matches. CDR3 DNA sequence: TGTGCCAGCAGCAGGGGGACGGCCTACGAGCAGTACTTC. Its translation: CASSRGTAYEQYF.

The V gene is TRBV5-4, the J gene TRBJ2-7, with 7 nucleotides matching TRBD1. The CDR3 contains 13 residues. Germline loops: CDR1 SGHNT, CDR2 YYREEE (reference sequence). V lost 4 bases and J lost 2; bases outside the gene matches: 3. Written as DNA, the CDR3 is TGTGCCAGCAGCCCAGGGACAGCCTACGAGCAGTACTTC. Translation: CASSPGTAYEQYF.